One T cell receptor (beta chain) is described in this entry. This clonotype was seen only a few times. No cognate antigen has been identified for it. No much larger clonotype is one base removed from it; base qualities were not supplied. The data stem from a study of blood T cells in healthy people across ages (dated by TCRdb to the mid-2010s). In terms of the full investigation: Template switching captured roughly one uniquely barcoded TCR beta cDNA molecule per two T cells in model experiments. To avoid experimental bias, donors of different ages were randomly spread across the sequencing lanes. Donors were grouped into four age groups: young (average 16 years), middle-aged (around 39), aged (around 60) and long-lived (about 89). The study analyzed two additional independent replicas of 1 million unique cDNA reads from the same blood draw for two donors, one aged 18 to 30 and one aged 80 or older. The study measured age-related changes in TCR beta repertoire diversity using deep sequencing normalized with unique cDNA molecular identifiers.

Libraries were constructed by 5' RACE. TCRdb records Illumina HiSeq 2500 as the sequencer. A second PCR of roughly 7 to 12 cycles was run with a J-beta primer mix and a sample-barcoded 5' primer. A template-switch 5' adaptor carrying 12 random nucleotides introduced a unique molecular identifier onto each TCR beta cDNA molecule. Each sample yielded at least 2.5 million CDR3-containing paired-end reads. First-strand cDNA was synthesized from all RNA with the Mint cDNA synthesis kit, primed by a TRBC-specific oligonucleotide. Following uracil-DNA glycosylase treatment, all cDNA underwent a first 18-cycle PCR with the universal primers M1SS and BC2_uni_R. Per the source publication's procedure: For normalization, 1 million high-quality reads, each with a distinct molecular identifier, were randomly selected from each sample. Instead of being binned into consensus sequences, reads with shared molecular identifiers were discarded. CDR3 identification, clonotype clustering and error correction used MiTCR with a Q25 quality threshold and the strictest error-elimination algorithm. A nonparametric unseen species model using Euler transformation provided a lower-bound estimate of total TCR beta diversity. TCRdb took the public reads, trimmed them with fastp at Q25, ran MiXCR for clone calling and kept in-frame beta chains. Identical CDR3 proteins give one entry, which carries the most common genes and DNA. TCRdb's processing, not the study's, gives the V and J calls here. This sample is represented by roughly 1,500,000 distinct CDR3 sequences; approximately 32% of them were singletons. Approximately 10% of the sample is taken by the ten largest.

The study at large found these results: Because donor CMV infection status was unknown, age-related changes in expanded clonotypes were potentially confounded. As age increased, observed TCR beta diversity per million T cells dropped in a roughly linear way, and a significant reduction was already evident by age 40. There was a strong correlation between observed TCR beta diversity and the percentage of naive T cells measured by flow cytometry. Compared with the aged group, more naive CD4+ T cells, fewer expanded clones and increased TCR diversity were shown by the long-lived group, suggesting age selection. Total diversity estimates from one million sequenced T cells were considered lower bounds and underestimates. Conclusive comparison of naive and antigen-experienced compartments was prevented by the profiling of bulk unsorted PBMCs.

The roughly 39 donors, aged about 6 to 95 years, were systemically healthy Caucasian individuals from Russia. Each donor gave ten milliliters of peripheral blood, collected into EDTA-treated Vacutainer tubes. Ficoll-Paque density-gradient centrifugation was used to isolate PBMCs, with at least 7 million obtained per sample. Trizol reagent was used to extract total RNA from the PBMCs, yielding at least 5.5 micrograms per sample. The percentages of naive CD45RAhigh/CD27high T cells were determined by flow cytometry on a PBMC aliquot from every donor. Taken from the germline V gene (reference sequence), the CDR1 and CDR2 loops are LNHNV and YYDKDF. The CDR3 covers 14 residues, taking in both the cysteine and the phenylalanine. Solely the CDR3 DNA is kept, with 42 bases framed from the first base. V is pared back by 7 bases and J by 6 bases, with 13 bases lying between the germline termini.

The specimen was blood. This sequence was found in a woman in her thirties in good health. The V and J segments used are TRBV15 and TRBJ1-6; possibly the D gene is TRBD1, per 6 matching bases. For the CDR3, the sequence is CATTEDSLNSPLHF. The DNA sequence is TGTGCCACCACCGAGGACAGTCTTAATTCACCCCTCCACTTT.